This T cell receptor beta chain was identified in a study of radiotherapy plus CTLA-4 blockade in lung cancer. About the research overall: Among patients, 15% to 20% showed objective responses, and around 30% had disease control. Findings and limits, study-wide: In blood, after radiotherapy plus ipilimumab, tumor-derived TCR clones expanded.

The CDR3 sequence is 15 residues long. V gave up 0 bases and J gave up 9 bases; unmatched junction bases: 6. Germline loops: CDR1 SGHNT, CDR2 YENEEA. TCRdb's table, derived via immunoSEQ multiplex PCR, lists solely in-frame clones and lacks some. The table has approximately 35,000 clones, about 85% seen once. With ipilimumab providing CTLA-4 blockade, focal radiation was administered to patients who had chemo-refractory metastatic non-small-cell lung cancer. This clone showed up just a few times. Antigen specificity is unknown. The material was peripheral blood, obtained from a patient treated with radiotherapy plus ipilimumab. The sequence came from a human donor with non-small cell lung cancer who had stable disease on radiotherapy plus ipilimumab. The chain joins TRBV11-3 to TRBJ2-1; 9 nucleotides match TRBD2. The CDR3, as DNA: TGTGCCAGCAGCTTAGAAGCGGGAGGCAGCGGTGAGCAGTTCTTC. Translated: CASSLEAGGSGEQFF.